The 4 T cell receptor beta chains presented below share a single source sample, sequenced in a study of T cells after yellow fever vaccination. TCRdb recomputed calls from the 5' RACE reads with MiXCR, one row per CDR3 protein. The table includes approximately 150,000 distinct CDR3 sequences, about 6% detected once. Material: CD4+ T cells sorted from PBMCs, obtained on the day of the first yellow fever vaccination. The receptors were sampled from a man between 18 and 35 years old who received the YFV17D yellow fever vaccine.

In this sample, this clonotype turned up many times. J is TRBJ2-7 and V is TRBV20-1; TRBD1 agrees at 12 bases. Germline-derived CDR1 and CDR2 are DFQATT and SNEGSKA (reference sequence). V was pared by 3 bases and J by 7 bases, with 13 bases of the junction left unmatched. The CDR3 is 16 residues long. The CDR3, as DNA: TGCAGTGCTAGTTGGAGGCCCGGGACAGGGGGCGAAGAGCAGTACTTC. Its protein product is CSASWRPGTGGEEQYF.

The V gene is TRBV5-1, the J gene TRBJ2-6; tentatively, D is TRBD1 (5 bases). The CDR3 length is 17 residues. Germline V gene data show CDR1 as SGHRS and CDR2 as YFSETQ. Trimming removed 2 bases at V and 1 base at J, with 13 bases between. The CDR3 here is CASSLWGRNSGANVLTF. The CDR3 nucleotides are TGCGCCAGCAGCTTATGGGGCCGTAATTCTGGGGCCAACGTCCTGACTTTC.

This clonotype came up many times. In DNA form, the CDR3 reads TGTGCCAGCAGCTTAGCGGGGGTCCCTCAGGAGACCCAGTACTTC. Protein product: CASSLAGVPQETQYF. V and J are TRBV7-3 and TRBJ2-5, with TRBD2 matching over 7 bases. Germline CDR1 and CDR2: SGHTA and FQGTGA. This CDR3 is 15 amino acids long. V trimming: 2 bases; J trimming: 5 bases; junction bases outside the gene matches: 8.

The chain carries TRBV29-1 and TRBJ1-2, with TRBD1 matching 9 bases. The CDR3 is 13 amino acids. Germline CDR1 and CDR2: SQVTM and ANQGSEA. V lost 4 bases, J lost 8 bases, and 8 bases stayed unmatched. Here the CDR3 reads CSVGQRDRVGYTF. The CDR3 DNA reads TGCAGCGTTGGACAAAGGGACAGGGTCGGCTACACCTTC. Complete variable domain (other parts from reference TRBV29-1 and TRBJ1-2): SAVISQKPSRDICQRGTSLTIQCQVDSQVTMMFWYRQQPGQSLTLIATANQGSEATYESGFVIDKFPISRPNLTFSTLTVSNMSPEDSSIYLCSVGQRDRVGYTFGSGTRLTVV.